The 21 T cell receptor beta chains listed next were all sequenced from one sample in a study of identical twins. TCRdb redid the calling of the 5' RACE reads with MiXCR, one entry per CDR3 protein. Found here are around 680,000 distinct CDR3 sequences, roughly 8% of them singletons; the top ten hold 0.98%. Another study also made use of these data, one on yellow fever vaccine responses in identical twins.

Sequenced sample: PBMCs. These receptors originate from a woman younger than 30 in good health.

The genes are TRBV6-1 and TRBJ2-7; D unresolved. From germline, CDR1 is MNHNS and CDR2 SASEGT. Trimming removed 8 bases from V and 5 bases from J, with 16 bases in between. The CDR3 has 13 residues. The CDR3 sequence: CASSVSRGDEQYF. The CDR3 nucleotides read TGTGCCAGCTCGGTCTCTCGAGGAGACGAGCAGTACTTC.

V and J are TRBV27 and TRBJ2-7; the D is unclear. The CDR3 contains 13 residues. Per the germline V gene, CDR1 is MNHEY and CDR2 is SMNVEV (reference sequence). V was shortened by 4 bases and J by 3 bases, with 10 bases between the two germline ends. CDR3 in amino acids: CASSWAESYEQYF. The CDR3 DNA reads as TGTGCCAGCAGTTGGGCGGAGAGCTACGAGCAGTACTTC.

In this sample, this clonotype turned up many times. The V and J genes are TRBV7-2 and TRBJ2-7, with D maybe TRBD2 (5 bases). Germline loops: CDR1 SGHTA, CDR2 FQGNSA. The CDR3 contains 15 residues. V shed 5 bases and J shed 0 bases, with 14 bases lying between them. CDR3 amino acids: CASSLLAGDSYEQYF. In nucleotides, the CDR3 is TGTGCCAGCAGCCTTCTGGCGGGTGACTCCTACGAGCAGTACTTC.

This clonotype has more than one count but fewer than ten. The CDR3: CASSLRPLPYYEQYF. CDR3 bases: TGTGCCAGCAGCCTCAGACCCTTGCCCTACTACGAGCAGTACTTC. The V and J genes are TRBV7-2 and TRBJ2-7, with D unclear. Germline assignment: CDR1 SGHTA and CDR2 FQGNSA. The CDR3 length is 15 residues. Trimming took 5 bases from V and 3 from J, leaving 17 bases between them.

The chain has TRBV12-3 or TRBV12-4 and TRBJ2-1; the match to TRBD2 covers 9 bases. V dropped 5 bases and J dropped 14; count of bases not matched to a gene: 7. The CDR3 spans 12 residues. The CDR3 DNA reads as TGTGCCAGCAGTCCTCGGACTAGCGACGAGTTCTTC. Protein sequence: CASSPRTSDEFF.

DNA for the CDR3: TGTGCCAGCAGTTTTGGTGACAGTGGGATCGAGCAGTACTTC. Amino acid sequence: CASSFGDSGIEQYF. The chain carries TRBV28 and TRBJ2-7, with D perhaps TRBD1 (5 bases). The V and J ends lost 3 bases and 6 bases respectively, with 15 bases between them. This CDR3 contains 14 residues. Germline values: CDR1 MDHEN, CDR2 SYDVKM.

This clonotype has just a few counts. The chain links TRBV5-1 to TRBJ2-7; D might be TRBD1 (7 bases). The CDR3 length is 17 residues. The germline V gene has CDR1 SGHRS and CDR2 YFSETQ. V was cut by 0 bases and J by 5 bases, with 21 bases left in between. The CDR3 region is CASSLEVGGTAWDEQYF. CDR3 bases: TGCGCCAGCAGCTTGGAGGTGGGCGGGACAGCCTGGGACGAGCAGTACTTC.

The chain couples TRBV7-9 to TRBJ2-2; 7 nucleotides align to TRBD1. The V gene end was trimmed by 0 bases and the J gene end by 3 bases; junction bases not matched to a gene: 4. The CDR3 is 16 amino acids. Germline CDR1 SEHNR, CDR2 FQNEAQ (reference sequence). CDR3 DNA sequence: TGTGCCAGCAGCTTAGCTGAGACAGGGTACACCGGGGAGCTGTTTTTT. Protein: CASSLAETGYTGELFF.

The chain joins TRBV2 to TRBJ2-7; 8 bases fit TRBD2. Germline CDR1 reads SNHLY; CDR2 reads FYNNEI. Trimming at V came to 11 bases and at J to 4 bases, leaving 13 bases not matched to a gene. CDR3 size: 14 residues. The CDR3, as DNA: TGTGCCGGATCCATCCGGGAGGGCAAGTACGAGCAGTACTTC. It codes for CAGSIREGKYEQYF.

This clonotype was observed at least ten times. The chain is built from TRBV6-4 and TRBJ2-1; tentative D call: TRBD2 (6 bases). The CDR3 runs to 13 residues. V was cut by 3 bases and J by 10 bases, with 13 bases left in between. The V gene's germline CDR1 is MRHNA and CDR2 SNTAGT. CDR3 DNA: TGTGCCAGCAGTGAAATTCGGGGGAGGGAGCAGTTCTTC. Translation: CASSEIRGREQFF.

This clonotype was counted between two and nine times. The genes are TRBV10-1 and TRBJ2-2; D call uncertain. V was cut by 2 bases and J by 7 bases, with 11 bases left in between. CDR3 length: 14 residues. Germline values: CDR1 WNHNN, CDR2 SYGVQD (reference sequence). The CDR3 loop reads CASSEEWSGGELFF. The CDR3 DNA sequence: TGCGCCAGCAGTGAGGAGTGGAGTGGCGGGGAGCTGTTTTTT.

Many counts were recorded for this clonotype. This chain uses TRBV6-1 with TRBJ2-1; 11 bases are a match to TRBD2. J lost 7 bases, V lost 5 bases, and 4 bases had no gene match. Germline V gene lookup returns CDR1 MNHNS and CDR2 SASEGT. The CDR3 length is 14 residues. The CDR3 spells CASSRLAGKNEQFF. The CDR3 nucleotides are TGTGCCAGCAGTAGACTAGCGGGAAAAAATGAGCAGTTCTTC.

CDR3 bases: TGTGCCAGCAGTTACGGGCAGAGAGCTCGGGAGCTGTTTTTT. It yields the protein CASSYGQRARELFF. The chain recombines TRBV6-2 or TRBV6-3 with TRBJ2-2; D is unclear. Per the germline V gene, CDR1 is MNHEY and CDR2 is SVGEGT. This CDR3 comprises 14 residues. Trimming removed 2 bases at V and 9 bases at J, with 13 bases between.

There are many counts of this clonotype. J is TRBJ2-7 and V is TRBV12-3 or TRBV12-4; D uncertain. This CDR3 has 13 amino acids. Trimming took 4 bases from V and 5 from J, leaving 12 bases between them. The CDR3 sequence: CASSSSDAHEQYF. In DNA form, the CDR3 reads TGTGCCAGCAGTTCCTCCGATGCCCACGAGCAGTACTTC.

This clonotype was seen ten or more times. The chain couples TRBV5-1 to TRBJ2-7; 7 bases map to TRBD1. In germline, CDR1 is SGHRS, CDR2 YFSETQ. J lost 5 bases, V lost 4 bases, and 9 bases had no gene match. The CDR3 contains 14 residues. The CDR3 region has the DNA TGCGCCAGCAGCCCGGACAGGACACTCAACGAGCAGTACTTC. Residues: CASSPDRTLNEQYF.

The genes are TRBV12-3 or TRBV12-4 and TRBJ1-2, with 7 positions matching TRBD1. The CDR3 length is 13 residues. V was pared by 6 bases and J by 8 bases, with 9 bases of the junction left unmatched. The CDR3 loop is CASSRQGVDGYTF. The CDR3 DNA is TGTGCCAGCAGCCGACAGGGAGTTGACGGCTACACCTTC.

Many counts were recorded for this clonotype. The chain has TRBV29-1 and TRBJ1-1; a weak D match, TRBD1 (5 bases). This CDR3 is 10 amino acids long. Per germline, CDR1 SQVTM and CDR2 ANQGSEA. V lost 6 bases to trimming and J lost 6 bases, with 8 bases between them. The CDR3 reads CSVGDAEAFF. The DNA of the CDR3 is TGCAGCGTCGGGGACGCTGAAGCTTTCTTT.

This clonotype was seen at least ten times. The chain is built from TRBV5-1 and TRBJ2-5; D is undetermined. Germline CDR1 and CDR2: SGHRS and YFSETQ. CDR3 length equals 14 residues. Trimming shortened V by 0 bases and J by 3 bases, and 9 bases separated the two germline ends. CDR3 nucleotides: TGCGCCAGCAGCTTGGAGCGTGGAAAAGAGACCCAGTACTTC. Protein product: CASSLERGKETQYF.

J is TRBJ2-2 and V is TRBV7-6; 8 bases agree with TRBD2. The CDR3 is made up of 17 amino acids. CDR1 is SGHVS, CDR2 FNYEAQ, per germline. The V segment lost 5 bases and the J segment 7 bases; nucleotides outside the gene matches: 15. Here the CDR3 reads CASSPLIAGRAGGELFF. The CDR3 bases are TGTGCCAGCAGCCCTTTAATAGCGGGGAGGGCCGGCGGGGAGCTGTTTTTT. Full variable domain (missing parts from reference TRBV7-6 and TRBJ2-2): GAGVSQSPRYKVTKRGQDVALRCDPISGHVSLYWYRQALGQGPEFLTYFNYEAQQDKSGLPNDRFSAERPEGSISTLTIQRTEQRDSAMYRCASSPLIAGRAGGELFFGEGSRLTVL.

At least ten counts were recorded for this clonotype. This chain links TRBV15 with TRBJ2-1; 11 bases agree with TRBD2. The germline CDR1 and CDR2 sequences are LNHNV and YYDKDF (reference sequence). The CDR3 extends over 16 amino acids. J gave up 8 bases and V 3 bases, and 9 bases lay outside the gene matches. CDR3 bases: TGTGCCACCAGCAGGATAGCGGGGGGGCCTCTCGATGAGCAGTTCTTC. Translating it yields CATSRIAGGPLDEQFF.

This clonotype was observed many times. This rearrangement joins TRBV5-1 to TRBJ1-4, with TRBD1 matching over 8 bases. CDR1 is SGHRS, CDR2 YFSETQ, per germline. V shed 4 bases, J shed 1 base, and the junction held 3 bases outside the gene matches. This CDR3 has 15 residues. The CDR3 protein is CASSIGTGTNEKLFF. In nucleotides, the CDR3 is TGCGCCAGCAGCATCGGGACAGGAACTAATGAAAAACTGTTTTTT.